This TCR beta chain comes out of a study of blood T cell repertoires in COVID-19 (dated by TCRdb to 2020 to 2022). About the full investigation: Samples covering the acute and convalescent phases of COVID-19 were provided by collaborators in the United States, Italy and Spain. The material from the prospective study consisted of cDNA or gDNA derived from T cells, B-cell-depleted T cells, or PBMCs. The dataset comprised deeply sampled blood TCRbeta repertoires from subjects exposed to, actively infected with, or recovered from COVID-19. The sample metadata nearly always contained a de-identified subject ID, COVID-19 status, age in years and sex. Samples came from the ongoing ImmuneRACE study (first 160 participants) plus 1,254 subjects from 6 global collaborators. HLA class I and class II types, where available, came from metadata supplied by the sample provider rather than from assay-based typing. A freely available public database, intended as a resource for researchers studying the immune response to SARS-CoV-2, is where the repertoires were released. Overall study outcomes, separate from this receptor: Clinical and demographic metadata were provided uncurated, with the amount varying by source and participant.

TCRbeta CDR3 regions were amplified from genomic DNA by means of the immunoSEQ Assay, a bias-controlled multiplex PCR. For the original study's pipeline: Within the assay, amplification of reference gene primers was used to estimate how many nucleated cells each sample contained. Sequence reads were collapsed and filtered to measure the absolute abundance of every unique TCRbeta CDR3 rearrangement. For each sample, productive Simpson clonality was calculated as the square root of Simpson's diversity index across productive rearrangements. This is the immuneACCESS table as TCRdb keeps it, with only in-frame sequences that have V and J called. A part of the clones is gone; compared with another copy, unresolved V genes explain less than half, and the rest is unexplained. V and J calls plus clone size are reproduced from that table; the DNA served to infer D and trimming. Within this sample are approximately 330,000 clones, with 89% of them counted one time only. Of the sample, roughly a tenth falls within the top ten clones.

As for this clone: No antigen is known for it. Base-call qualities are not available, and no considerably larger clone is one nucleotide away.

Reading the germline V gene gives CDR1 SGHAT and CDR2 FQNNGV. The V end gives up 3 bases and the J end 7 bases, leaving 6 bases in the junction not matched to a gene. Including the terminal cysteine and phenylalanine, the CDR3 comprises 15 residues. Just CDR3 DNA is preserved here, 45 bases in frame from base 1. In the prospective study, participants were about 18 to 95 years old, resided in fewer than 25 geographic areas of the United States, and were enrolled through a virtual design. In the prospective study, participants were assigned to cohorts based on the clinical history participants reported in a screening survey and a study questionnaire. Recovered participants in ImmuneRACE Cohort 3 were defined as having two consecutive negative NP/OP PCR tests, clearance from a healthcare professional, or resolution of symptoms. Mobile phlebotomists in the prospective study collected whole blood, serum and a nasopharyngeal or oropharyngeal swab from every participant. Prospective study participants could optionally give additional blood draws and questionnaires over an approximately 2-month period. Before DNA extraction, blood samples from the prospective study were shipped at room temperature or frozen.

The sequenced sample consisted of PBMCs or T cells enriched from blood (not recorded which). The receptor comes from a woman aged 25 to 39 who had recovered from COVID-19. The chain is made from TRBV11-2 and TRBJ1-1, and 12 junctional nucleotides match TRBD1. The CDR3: CASSFGTGGLNEAFF. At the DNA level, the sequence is TGTGCCAGCAGCTTTGGGACAGGGGGCTTGAATGAAGCTTTCTTT.